The present TCR beta chain was sequenced within a study of blood T cell repertoires in COVID-19. Overall study context: The United States, Italy and Spain were the sources of the acute and convalescent COVID-19 samples. PBMCs, B-cell-depleted T cells, or T cells provided the cDNA or gDNA that made up the material.

The CDR3 spans 14 residues. CDR1 GTSNPN and CDR2 SVGIG come from the germline V gene (reference sequence). The V and J ends lost 3 bases and 5 bases, in that order; junction bases with no gene match: 3. In the source study's methods: Estimation of nucleated cell counts relied on the amplification of reference gene primers. Assay used: immunoSEQ multiplex PCR; TCRdb lists only in-frame clones, some missing. That table furnishes V, J and clone size, whereas the DNA furnished D and trimming. The repertoire holds about 400,000 clones, with approximately 88% as singletons. The source of this sequence is a man in his forties with acute or convalescent COVID-19. Source material: peripheral blood. The genes are TRBV30 and TRBJ1-6; TRBD1 aligns across 8 bases. In nucleotides, the CDR3 is TGTGCCTGGAGCGTGACAGGGGATAATTCACCCCTCCACTTT. Protein product: CAWSVTGDNSPLHF.